Below are 8 T cell receptor beta chains sequenced from a single sample in a study of blood T cell repertoires in COVID-19. The method was immunoSEQ multiplex PCR; TCRdb's version includes in-frame clones alone and lacks a portion of them. The sample carries around 250,000 clones, 70% to 90% recorded once. Material for sequencing was peripheral blood. Source of these receptors: a man younger than 35 with active or convalescent COVID-19.

This rearrangement joins TRBV5-5 to TRBJ2-2, with D maybe TRBD2 (5 bases). V was shortened by 4 bases and J by 1 base, with 11 bases between the two germline ends. The CDR3 length is 15 residues. Germline V gene sequence: CDR1 SGHKS, CDR2 YYEKEE (reference sequence). The CDR3, as DNA: TGTGCCAGCAGCGCAGGACTCCTGAACACCGGGGAGCTGTTTTTT. Protein product: CASSAGLLNTGELFF.

The CDR3 reads CATNAGQGETQYF. CDR3 bases: TGCGCCACCAACGCGGGACAGGGGGAGACCCAGTACTTC. The rearrangement uses TRBV10-1 and TRBJ2-5, with TRBD1 matching 10 bases. CDR3 length: 13 amino acids. The V segment lost 10 bases and the J segment 5 bases; nucleotides outside the gene matches: 7. Germline assignment: CDR1 WNHNN and CDR2 SYGVQD (reference sequence).

The J gene is TRBJ1-5, the V gene TRBV6-1, with D unclear. Germline CDR1 and CDR2: MNHNS and SASEGT. CDR3 size: 16 residues. Trimming left V 2 bases short and J 7 bases short, with 18 bases between. In DNA form, the CDR3 reads TGTGCCAGCAGTGAATCCCCACTAGCACCGGGGCAGCCCCAGCATTTT. This codes for CASSESPLAPGQPQHF.

This clone was counted a single time. This sequence joins TRBV29-1 and TRBJ2-7; 7 nucleotides match TRBD1. Germline CDR1 SQVTM, CDR2 ANQGSEA. The trim removed 4 bases at V and 4 bases at J, leaving 10 bases unmatched. This CDR3 region has 14 residues. The CDR3 is CSVALQGSSYEQYF. In DNA, the CDR3 is TGCAGCGTTGCTCTACAGGGGTCGTCGTACGAGCAGTACTTC.

The chain combines TRBV14 with TRBJ2-7; tentative D call: TRBD1 (5 bases). This CDR3 is 13 amino acids long. Germline assignment: CDR1 SGHDN and CDR2 FVKESK. Trimming pared 0 bases from V and 5 bases from J, leaving 8 bases between. The CDR3 protein is CASSQDLRDEQYF. CDR3 DNA: TGTGCCAGCAGCCAAGATCTCAGGGACGAGCAGTACTTC. Full variable domain (missing parts from reference TRBV14 and TRBJ2-7): EAGVTQFPSHSVIEKGQTVTLRCDPISGHDNLYWYRRVMGKEIKFLLHFVKESKQDESGMPNNRFLAERTGGTYSTLKVQPAELEDSGVYFCASSQDLRDEQYFGPGTRLTVT.

This chain's CDR3 is CASSEPFPNTIYF. CDR3 DNA: TGTGCCAGCAGTGAACCCTTTCCGAACACCATATATTTT. The gene calls are TRBV25-1 and TRBJ1-3; D unclear. This CDR3 region has 13 residues. CDR1 is MGHDK and CDR2 is SYGVNS in the germline V gene. The germline V and J ends were trimmed by 2 bases and 7 bases, with 9 bases remaining between them.

This chain connects TRBV7-2 to TRBJ1-2; 10 nucleotides align to TRBD1. With 5 bases clipped from V and 8 bases from J, the junction kept 14 bases outside the gene matches. The CDR3 is made up of 16 amino acids. The V gene's germline CDR1 is SGHTA and CDR2 FQGNSA. The CDR3 DNA reads TGTGCCAGCAGCAACGGACAGGGGGAGCCTATTTGGGGCTACACCTTC. It translates to CASSNGQGEPIWGYTF.

The genes are TRBV7-9 and TRBJ1-3; possibly TRBD1 for D (5 bases). Germline V gene lookup returns CDR1 SEHNR and CDR2 FQNEAQ (reference sequence). Trimming took 4 bases from V and 4 from J, leaving 17 bases between them. The CDR3 length is 16 residues. CDR3 in DNA: TGTGCCAGCAGCTGGCGAATCGGGACTACAGGAAACACCATATATTTT. It specifies CASSWRIGTTGNTIYF.